This T cell receptor (beta chain) was obtained from a study of cytomegalovirus exposure and HLA in healthy donors. Deletions cut 7 bases from V and 8 bases from J, with 12 bases between. Germline CDR1 and CDR2: LNHDA and SQIVND (reference sequence). This CDR3 contains 12 residues. Study-level findings and limits: An analysis done earlier found most TCR beta V segments productive about 87% or about 30% of the time. High specificity and sensitivity for cytomegalovirus status were reported for the classifier. In a later analysis, DRB1 alleles had the most associated TCRs; HLA-C alleles the fewest. One cluster of highly shared sequence variants probably arose as a sequencing artifact.

Both 60 Vbeta primers and 13 Jbeta primers went into the PCR. Data came from immunoSEQ multiplex PCR; TCRdb stores just in-frame clones and leaves some out. This sample has around 110,000 clones; 74% occur once, and the top ten carry around 15%. In the case of this clone: The antigen is undetermined.

The chain joins TRBV19 to TRBJ1-3; D remains unclear. Sequencing input: PBMCs. This TCR was sampled from a woman aged 40 to 55 in good health and CMV-seropositive. The CDR3 is CASTPRRDTIYF. The CDR3 DNA is TGTGCCAGTACCCCTCGGCGGGACACCATATATTTT.